Here is one T cell receptor beta chain with its context. The antigen remains unidentified. The CDR3 end falls 3 residues outside the read, so it is completed with the germline J gene. Trimming at V came to 2 bases and at J to 6 bases, leaving 4 bases not matched to a gene. CDR1 is SGHNT, CDR2 YENEEA, per germline. CDR3 size: 14 residues. This sample was included in a study of Tregs in tolerant kidney transplant recipients. Findings and limits, study-wide: Findings come from small patient numbers and require larger validation. Tregs expanded with activated donor B cells seemed most donor-specific.

The table came from immunoSEQ multiplex PCR; TCRdb's copy has only in-frame clones and leaves some out. In all, the sample yields about 23,000 clones. Related graft donors supplied nonmyeloablative bone marrow transplants, and mixed chimerism was transient. J is TRBJ2-3 and V is TRBV11-3; TRBD1 agrees at 8 bases. The sample here was CD4+ T cells from blood (PBMCs), taken 6 months after the transplant. This receptor was identified in a human patient who received a combined kidney and bone marrow transplant. Some T cells may be supplied by the graft donor. The CDR3 sequence is CASSLQGAGDTQYF. The sequenced CDR3 bases are TGTGCCAGCAGCTTACAGGGGGCAGGGGATACG.